This T cell receptor beta chain was identified during a study of blood T cell repertoires in COVID-19 (TCRdb year 2020). Study-wide context: The collaborator samples originated in the United States, Italy and Spain and spanned the acute and convalescent phases of COVID-19. The dataset comprised deeply sampled blood TCRbeta repertoires from subjects exposed to, actively infected with, or recovered from COVID-19. The material from the prospective study consisted of cDNA or gDNA derived from T cells, B-cell-depleted T cells, or PBMCs. Sample metadata almost always included a de-identified subject ID, COVID-19 status, age in years and sex. The repertoires were released in a freely available public database meant as a resource for research on the immune response to SARS-CoV-2. Where HLA class I and class II types were available, the types were taken from metadata supplied by the sample provider, not from assay-based typing. The samples were drawn from two sources: the first 160 participants of the ongoing ImmuneRACE study, and some 1,300 subjects contributed by 6 global collaborators. On the study overall, not on this receptor specifically: The quantity of clinical and demographic metadata differed by source and by participant and was supplied without curation.

Note on this clone: The clone's antigen remains unknown. It has no much larger one-base neighbor in the sample; base qualities were not kept.

TCRbeta CDR3 regions were amplified from genomic DNA using the immunoSEQ Assay, a bias-controlled multiplex PCR. In the authors' own workflow: The number of nucleated cells in each sample was estimated by amplification of reference gene primers within the assay. Sequence reads were collapsed and filtered to measure the absolute abundance of every unique TCRbeta CDR3 rearrangement. For each sample, productive Simpson clonality was calculated as the square root of Simpson's diversity index across productive rearrangements. The table was pulled from immuneACCESS by TCRdb, which kept in-frame rearrangements only. Such tables lose some clones; where checked, under half of the loss comes from unresolved V genes, and the rest has no known cause. V, J and clone size are taken as reported in that table, and D and trimming were inferred from the DNA itself. This sample is represented by 200,000 or so clones; roughly 90% of them were singletons. Together, the top ten hold 15% to 20% of the sample.

One collaborating source in Seattle enrolled patients during active infection and followed them longitudinally through the course of disease. The collaborating institutions used their own protocols to collect whole blood in K2EDTA tubes. Collaborator samples were shipped for TCRbeta analysis as frozen whole blood, isolated PBMCs, or DNA extracted from either sample type. The receptor was isolated from a man between 45 and 60 years old with COVID-19, enrolled during active disease. Sequenced sample: peripheral blood.

The CDR3 here reads CASSGGQYNEQFF. At the DNA level, the sequence is TGTGCCAGCAGCGGGGGACAGTACAATGAGCAGTTCTTC. The chain was built from TRBV11-2 and TRBJ2-1; 7 middle bases align to TRBD1. From the cysteine through the phenylalanine, the CDR3 covers 13 amino acids. The sequence is cut down to CDR3 DNA, 39 bases in frame from base 1. The junction shows trimming of 5 bases on V and 4 bases on J, and the gene matches do not reach 2 bases of it. The CDR1 and CDR2 encoded by the germline V gene are SGHAT and FQNNGV.